The 12 T cell receptor beta chains in this list originate from one sample, sequenced in a study of T cells in Graves' hyperthyroidism and ophthalmopathy. RNA transcripts served as the template for amplifying TCR beta CDR3 regions. The study used the HTBI primer set for a first-round RT-PCR of the TCR CDR3. TCRdb processed the multiplex PCR reads anew with MiXCR; each CDR3 protein has one entry. The sample contains 800,000 or so distinct CDR3 sequences, roughly 40% of which appear only once. The sequencing sample was made of blood. The receptors derive from a man aged 18 to 30 with Graves' hyperthyroidism.

This chain connects TRBV9 to TRBJ2-2, with D maybe TRBD2 (6 bases). The length of the CDR3 is 16 residues. CDR1 and CDR2 (germline): SGDLS, YYNGEE. Trimming pared 4 bases from V and 2 bases from J, leaving 15 bases between. The chain's CDR3 is CASSQREKANTGELFF. CDR3 nucleotides: TGTGCCAGCAGCCAACGGGAGAAGGCTAACACCGGGGAGCTGTTTTTT.

This clonotype was counted at least ten times. The chain links TRBV5-1 to TRBJ1-1; no reliable D call. This CDR3 has 14 residues. Trimming pared 0 bases from V and 1 base from J, leaving 7 bases between. Germline V gene lookup returns CDR1 SGHRS and CDR2 YFSETQ. CDR3 region: CASSLESTNTEAFF. The CDR3 DNA sequence: TGCGCCAGCAGCTTGGAGTCAACGAACACTGAAGCTTTCTTT.

There are many counts of this clonotype. The chain couples TRBV7-8 to TRBJ2-2, with 10 bases aligning to TRBD2. Germline CDR1 is SGHVS and CDR2 is FQNEAQ. CDR3 size: 16 residues. V shed 5 bases, J shed 1 base, and the junction held 4 bases outside the gene matches. The CDR3 reads CASSPRTSGNTGELFF. CDR3 DNA: TGTGCCAGCAGCCCCAGGACTAGCGGGAACACCGGGGAGCTGTTTTTT.

This clonotype was picked up a small number of times. The V gene is TRBV2, the J gene TRBJ1-5; TRBD1 matches 11 bases. Germline values: CDR1 SNHLY, CDR2 FYNNEI. The CDR3 runs to 16 residues. Germline trimming cut 5 bases from V and 5 bases from J; bases unmatched to any gene: 8. The CDR3 nucleotides are TGTGCCAGCAGTACCGCCCGGACAGGGGGCGATCAGCCCCAGCATTTT. As protein: CASSTARTGGDQPQHF.

Comments on this clonotype: A far larger clone is only one base removed, so a read error is likely. J is TRBJ1-1 and V is TRBV7-8; D is unresolved. The CDR3 totals 12 residues. CDR1 is SGHVS and CDR2 is FQNEAQ in the germline V gene. The CDR3 DNA reads TGTACCAGCAGCTTAAGCGTAACTGAAGCTTTCTTT. This sequence encodes CTSSLSVTEAFF.

In this sample, this clonotype turned up many times. The rearrangement joins TRBV7-9 to TRBJ1-5; the D gene is possibly TRBD1 (6 bases). V was clipped by 4 bases and J by 5 bases, with 12 bases between them. The CDR3 is 14 amino acids. CDR1 is SEHNR and CDR2 is FQNEAQ in the germline V gene (reference sequence). Here the CDR3 reads CASSSGGGDQPQHF. The CDR3 bases are TGTGCCAGCAGCTCCGGGGGCGGGGATCAGCCCCAGCATTTT. The full variable domain, with the rest looked up from reference TRBV7-9 and TRBJ1-5, is DTGVSQNPRHKITKRGQNVTFRCDPISEHNRLYWYRQTLGQGPEFLTYFQNEAQLEKSRLLSDRFSAERPKGSFSTLEIQRTEQGDSAMYLCASSSGGGDQPQHFGDGTRLSIL.

The V and J genes are TRBV19 and TRBJ2-2; D tentatively reads TRBD1 or TRBD2 (5 bases each). The CDR3 totals 13 residues. Germline V gene lookup returns CDR1 LNHDA and CDR2 SQIVND (reference sequence). V lost 6 bases and J lost 7, with 12 bases in between. The CDR3 nucleotides are TGTGCCAGTAGAGAGGGGCTGTTCGGGGAGCTGTTTTTT. Its translation: CASREGLFGELFF.

The chain has TRBV5-1 and TRBJ1-3; no clear D gene. The germline V and J ends were trimmed by 5 bases and 3 bases, with 12 bases remaining between them. Per germline, CDR1 SGHRS and CDR2 YFSETQ. The CDR3 contains 14 residues. CDR3 in amino acids: CASRGGSSGNTIYF. DNA of the CDR3: TGCGCCAGCAGGGGTGGTTCGAGTGGAAACACCATATATTTT.

The rearrangement uses TRBV5-1 and TRBJ1-1; 7 bases map to TRBD1. Germline values: CDR1 SGHRS, CDR2 YFSETQ. V shed 4 bases, J shed 1 base, and the junction held 10 bases outside the gene matches. The CDR3 is 16 amino acids. CDR3 DNA: TGCGCCAGCAGCCCATTTCTGACAGGGACGAACACTGAAGCTTTCTTT. Amino acid sequence: CASSPFLTGTNTEAFF.

The sample holds a few counts of this clonotype. The chain couples TRBV4-3 to TRBJ1-5; D is unresolved. CDR1 LGHNA and CDR2 YSLEER come from the germline V gene. The CDR3 loop spans 13 amino acids. Trimming shortened V by 2 bases and J by 6 bases, and 8 bases separated the two germline ends. CDR3 sequence reads: CASSQIVGQPQHF. The CDR3 DNA is TGCGCCAGCAGCCAAATAGTTGGTCAGCCCCAGCATTTT.

About this clonotype itself: The conserved closing phenylalanine or tryptophan is absent in this CDR3, likely reflecting a read error. The limits of the CDR3 on the DNA are not certain, so only TCRdb's listed CDR3 is given. The CDR3 region is CASSLVDRS. The rearrangement joins TRBV7-9 to TRBJ1-3; the DNA was not compared with TRBD1, the D call given in the table. Germline CDR1 SEHNR, CDR2 FQNEAQ (reference sequence). The CDR3 region is 9 residues in length, termini included.

The V gene is TRBV2, the J gene TRBJ2-7; D is unclear. CDR1 is SNHLY, CDR2 FYNNEI, per germline. Trimming removed 7 bases from V and 5 bases from J, with 15 bases in between. CDR3 length: 13 amino acids. The CDR3 bases are TGTGCCAGCATTCAAAGAGCCCTCCACGAGCAGTACTTC. It encodes CASIQRALHEQYF.